These 29 T cell receptor beta chains originate from one sample sequenced in a study of OX40 agonist ivuxolimab in advanced cancers. Clones were read by immunoSEQ multiplex PCR, and TCRdb kept only the in-frame ones, dropping some. The sample lists fewer than 8,500 clones, over 65% occurring once. Sequenced here: CD4+ or CD8+ T cells sorted from blood, sampled in a trial of the OX40 agonist ivuxolimab. These receptors originate from an adult with an advanced solid tumor such as melanoma, head and neck, liver or kidney cancer.

The chain carries TRBV27 and TRBJ1-6; D is unresolved. CDR1 is MNHEY and CDR2 is SMNVEV in the germline V gene (reference sequence). V lost 0 bases to trimming and J lost 11 bases, with 14 bases between them. This CDR3 spans 15 amino acids. The CDR3 sequence: CASSLSGGSQPPLHF. CDR3 DNA: TGTGCCAGCAGTTTATCGGGAGGGTCTCAACCACCCCTCCACTTT.

In its sample, this clone was seen a few times. J is TRBJ2-1 and V is TRBV27; D is unclear. The V gene lost 2 bases and the J gene lost 7 bases, with 3 bases spanning the gap. This CDR3 is 11 amino acids long. The V gene's germline CDR1 is MNHEY and CDR2 SMNVEV (reference sequence). The CDR3 DNA sequence: TGTGCCAGCAGTTTAGCGAATGAGCAGTTCTTC. This codes for CASSLANEQFF.

The J gene is TRBJ1-5, the V gene TRBV6-1; D not resolved. CDR1 MNHNS and CDR2 SASEGT come from the germline V gene. The CDR3 runs 15 residues. V shed 7 bases and J shed 0 bases, with 13 bases lying between them. The chain's CDR3 is CASTEATNSNQPQHF. In DNA form, the CDR3 reads TGTGCCAGCACCGAGGCCACAAATAGCAATCAGCCCCAGCATTTT.

The rearrangement uses TRBV9 and TRBJ1-6, with D uncertain. Germline-derived CDR1 and CDR2 are SGDLS and YYNGEE. The CDR3 is 17 residues long. V was trimmed by 3 bases and J by 0 bases, leaving 13 bases between them. CDR3: CASSAVEAPSYNSPLHF. In DNA, the CDR3 is TGTGCCAGCAGCGCGGTTGAGGCTCCCTCCTATAATTCACCCCTCCACTTT.

This rearrangement joins TRBV27 to TRBJ1-2; the match to TRBD1 covers 7 bases. In germline, CDR1 is MNHEY, CDR2 SMNVEV (reference sequence). The CDR3 is 14 residues long. Germline trimming cut 5 bases from V and 3 bases from J; bases unmatched to any gene: 6. CDR3 bases: TGTGCCAGCAGTCCGCGGGACAGACACTATGGCTACACCTTC. It codes for CASSPRDRHYGYTF.

The chain uses TRBV27 and TRBJ1-5; 9 positions agree with TRBD1. The germline gives CDR1 MNHEY, CDR2 SMNVEV (reference sequence). Trimming at V came to 6 bases and at J to 7 bases, leaving 7 bases not matched to a gene. The CDR3 covers 14 residues. DNA for the CDR3: TGTGCCAGCAGGGGGACAGGGATGGTCCAGCCCCAGCATTTT. Protein sequence: CASRGTGMVQPQHF.

The chain couples TRBV6-1 to TRBJ2-7; possibly TRBD1 or TRBD2 for D (5 bases each). The CDR3 consists of 13 residues. In germline, CDR1 is MNHNS, CDR2 SASEGT. V lost 7 bases and J 0 bases, leaving 10 bases between the germline ends. CDR3 DNA: TGTGCCAGCAAGCCAGGGACCTCCTACGAGCAGTACTTC. Amino acid sequence: CASKPGTSYEQYF.

The rearrangement links TRBV7-9 to TRBJ2-7; 10 nucleotides match TRBD1. V shed 4 bases and J 3 bases; nucleotides not matched to a gene: 6. This CDR3 is 15 amino acids long. The germline V gene encodes CDR1 SEHNR and CDR2 FQNEAQ (reference sequence). The CDR3 reads CASSWDRGVVYEQYF. DNA of the CDR3: TGTGCCAGCAGCTGGGACAGGGGTGTCGTCTACGAGCAGTACTTC.

The V call is TRBV11-2, the J call TRBJ1-1; a weak D match, TRBD1 (5 bases). The CDR3 extends over 13 amino acids. Germline V lookup: CDR1 SGHAT, CDR2 FQNNGV. Trimming removed 5 bases from V and 3 bases from J, with 10 bases in between. The chain's CDR3 is CASSQGFDTEAFF. DNA of the CDR3: TGTGCCAGCAGCCAGGGCTTTGACACTGAAGCTTTCTTT.

CDR3 sequence (DNA): TGTGCCAGCAGCTATAATAAAGAGGGGGGCACTGAAGCTTTCTTT. It specifies CASSYNKEGGTEAFF. V and J are TRBV9 and TRBJ1-1; D perhaps matches TRBD1 (6 bases). This CDR3 has 15 amino acids. V was trimmed by 4 bases and J by 4 bases, leaving 17 bases between them. The germline CDR1 and CDR2 sequences are SGDLS and YYNGEE.

This chain connects TRBV2 to TRBJ1-2; the D is unclear. Looked up from germline, CDR1 is SNHLY and CDR2 is FYNNEI. The CDR3 covers 15 residues. V lost 8 bases and J lost 1, with 17 bases in between. In nucleotides, the CDR3 is TGTGCCAGCCCCCTAGCCCCCCCCGATAACTATGGCTACACCTTC. Translating it yields CASPLAPPDNYGYTF.

The J gene is TRBJ2-7, the V gene TRBV7-6; 14 bases are shared with TRBD2. The CDR3 loop spans 18 amino acids. V trimming: 1 base; J trimming: 6 bases; junction bases outside the gene matches: 11. Germline V gives CDR1 SGHVS, CDR2 FNYEAQ. The CDR3 is CASSLEATSGGVPGEQYF. CDR3 nucleotide sequence: TGTGCCAGCAGCTTAGAGGCGACTAGCGGGGGGGTTCCTGGCGAGCAGTACTTC.

The V call is TRBV4-1, the J call TRBJ2-2; 8 positions agree with TRBD2. In germline, CDR1 is MGHRA, CDR2 YSYEKL. The CDR3 length is 14 residues. Unmatched junction bases numbered 10, after V lost 8 bases and J lost 8 bases. The chain's CDR3 is CASQTLGGAGELFF. The CDR3 DNA follows: TGCGCCAGCCAAACCCTCGGGGGGGCAGGGGAGCTGTTTTTT.

On this clone: One end of the junction is discordant with germline, which a read error may explain. The CDR3 loop is CASSPMRNTEAFF. The CDR3 DNA is TGCGCCAGCAGCCCCATGCGGAACACTGAAGCTTTCTTT. The chain employs TRBV5-8 and TRBJ1-1; D uncertain. CDR1 and CDR2 (germline): SGHTS, YDEGEE. This CDR3 spans 13 amino acids.

The chain couples TRBV4-1 to TRBJ1-2; D might be TRBD1 (5 bases). The CDR3 sequence is 15 residues long. CDR1 MGHRA and CDR2 YSYEKL come from the germline V gene. The ends were cut back, 4 bases at V and 3 bases at J, with 15 bases in the middle. As DNA, the CDR3 is TGCGCCAGCAGCCCCCCCAGCAGGGCTGACTATGGCTACACCTTC. Translation: CASSPPSRADYGYTF.

This chain connects TRBV2 to TRBJ2-7; D is uncertain. The CDR3 is made up of 15 amino acids. Germline V lookup: CDR1 SNHLY, CDR2 FYNNEI. V gave up 8 bases and J gave up 0 bases, with 17 bases separating them. CDR3 nucleotides: TGTGCCAGCCCCCCCTCGGCTGGTTACTCCTACGAGCAGTACTTC. It encodes CASPPSAGYSYEQYF.

This clone appeared a few times. The chain is built from TRBV6-1 and TRBJ1-2; TRBD1 aligns across 7 bases. V lost 2 bases to trimming and J lost 5 bases; unmatched junction nucleotides: 11. This CDR3 has 16 amino acids. Germline V gene sequence: CDR1 MNHNS, CDR2 SASEGT. The CDR3 nucleotides read TGTGCCAGCAGTGAAAAGACAGGGAGTTCTGTGTATGGCTACACCTTC. Its translation: CASSEKTGSSVYGYTF.

A few counts support this clone. This rearrangement joins TRBV9 to TRBJ2-3, with D possibly being TRBD1 or TRBD2 (7 bases each). V lost 6 bases, J lost 4 bases, and 27 bases lay in between. The CDR3 consists of 18 residues. Germline loops: CDR1 SGDLS, CDR2 YYNGEE. The CDR3 DNA follows: TGTGCCAGCACCCCCGACTCCAGGGGGGGCCGTGATTCAGATACGCAGTATTTT. Translating gives CASTPDSRGGRDSDTQYF. Drawing the rest from reference TRBV9 and TRBJ2-3, the complete variable domain is DSGVTQTPKHLITATGQRVTLRCSPRSGDLSVYWYQQSLDQGLQFLIQYYNGEERAKGNILERFSAQQFPDLHSELNLSSLELGDSALYFCASTPDSRGGRDSDTQYFGPGTRLTVL.

The chain recombines TRBV6-4 with TRBJ2-3, with 12 bases fitting TRBD2. With V trimmed by 4 bases and J by 1 base, 3 bases remained unmatched. This CDR3 region has 16 residues. CDR1 is MRHNA, CDR2 SNTAGT, per germline. The CDR3 DNA is TGTGCCAGCAGTGCTAGCGGGGGGGCAGGCACAGATACGCAGTATTTT. It codes for CASSASGGAGTDTQYF.

The genes are TRBV9 and TRBJ1-1; no firm D call. V was pared by 3 bases and J by 5 bases, with 8 bases between. The CDR3 extends over 12 amino acids. Germline CDR1 SGDLS, CDR2 YYNGEE. The CDR3 loop reads CASSAEKTEAFF. The CDR3 DNA sequence: TGTGCCAGCAGCGCAGAGAAGACTGAAGCTTTCTTT.

The rearrangement uses TRBV18 and TRBJ2-7, with no clear D. Per germline, CDR1 KGHSH and CDR2 LQKENI. The CDR3 runs to 11 residues. V was cut by 5 bases and J by 3 bases, with 5 bases left in between. DNA of the CDR3: TGTGCCAGCTCATCTGACTACGAGCAGTACTTC. As protein: CASSSDYEQYF.

A few counts support this clone. The chain has TRBV7-9 and TRBJ1-1; no clear D. The CDR3 covers 14 residues. Trimming pared 4 bases from V and 3 bases from J, leaving 12 bases between. In germline, CDR1 is SEHNR, CDR2 FQNEAQ (reference sequence). The CDR3 coding sequence is TGTGCCAGCAGCTACCGAACCCGAGACACTGAAGCTTTCTTT. It is translated as CASSYRTRDTEAFF.

The J gene is TRBJ1-3, the V gene TRBV6-5, with D possibly TRBD1 on 5 matching bases. Trimming pared 5 bases from V and 0 bases from J, leaving 8 bases between. Germline CDR1 is MNHEY and CDR2 is SVGAGI. The CDR3 has 14 residues. The CDR3 reads CASSDSYSGNTIYF. The CDR3 DNA follows: TGTGCCAGCAGTGACAGCTACTCTGGAAACACCATATATTTT.

The gene calls are TRBV5-4 and TRBJ2-7, with 8 bases that match TRBD1. There are 15 residues in the CDR3. The junction had 9 bases not matched to a gene; V was cut back by 3 bases and J by 4 bases. The V gene's germline CDR1 is SGHNT and CDR2 YYREEE (reference sequence). The CDR3 nucleotides are TGTGCCAGCAGCTCCCCCGGACAGGGCTATTACGAGCAGTACTTC. Protein sequence: CASSSPGQGYYEQYF.

This clone was found a few times. The chain links TRBV9 to TRBJ2-2, with D hard to call. The germline V gene has CDR1 SGDLS and CDR2 YYNGEE. Trimming pared 2 bases from V and 4 bases from J, leaving 15 bases between. The CDR3 contains 16 residues. CDR3 protein: CASSVGWTLGTGELFF. The CDR3, as DNA: TGTGCCAGCAGCGTTGGTTGGACCTTGGGCACCGGGGAGCTGTTTTTT.

As concerns this clone: This likely stems from a read error, as it lies one base from a far larger clone. Other DNA sequences in the same sample also yield this CDR3. The chain is built from TRBV7-6 and TRBJ1-1; D not resolved. V was clipped by 5 bases and J by 1 base, with 8 bases between them. This CDR3 is 13 amino acids long. CDR1 is SGHVS and CDR2 is FNYEAQ in the germline V gene. The CDR3 region is CASSPMRNTEAFF. CDR3 nucleotides: TGTGCCAGCAGCCCCATGCGGAACACTGAAGCTTTCTTT.

The chain employs TRBV2 and TRBJ1-6, with TRBD1 as a possible D gene (5 bases). V was trimmed by 7 bases and J by 0 bases, leaving 22 bases between them. This CDR3 comprises 19 residues. Per the germline V gene, CDR1 is SNHLY and CDR2 is FYNNEI. This CDR3 reads CASTASTNPQGSYNSPLHF. Here the CDR3 DNA reads TGTGCCAGCACCGCCTCCACTAACCCTCAGGGCTCCTATAATTCACCCCTCCACTTT.

This clone appeared a single time. This rearrangement joins TRBV4-2 to TRBJ1-1; D is unclear. Germline V gene sequence: CDR1 LGHNA, CDR2 YNFKEQ. V lost 0 bases to trimming and J lost 1 base, with 12 bases between them. This CDR3 spans 16 amino acids. The CDR3 is CASSQEELAKNTEAFF. Here the CDR3 DNA reads TGTGCCAGCAGCCAAGAGGAACTTGCCAAGAACACTGAAGCTTTCTTT.

In its sample, this clone was seen a few times. The CDR3 loop is CASSLVAGGIETQYF. The CDR3 nucleotides read TGCGCCAGCAGCTTGGTGGCAGGGGGCATAGAGACCCAGTACTTC. This chain uses TRBV5-1 with TRBJ2-5; 8 bases align to TRBD1. Germline V gene lookup returns CDR1 SGHRS and CDR2 YFSETQ. The CDR3 has 15 residues. The V and J ends lost 0 bases and 4 bases, in that order; junction bases with no gene match: 5.